This TCR beta chain is drawn from a study of T-cell reconstitution after alpha-beta-depleted transplantation in children. Per the germline V gene, CDR1 is PRHDT and CDR2 is FYEKMQ (reference sequence). The CDR3 extends over 16 amino acids. Unmatched junction bases numbered 4, after V lost 2 bases and J lost 2 bases. For TCRbeta, the library was prepared with unique molecular identifiers. Via MiXCR, TCRdb re-called the PCR reads, giving one row per CDR3 protein. Of roughly 300,000 distinct CDR3 sequences detected, 11% appear once; the ten largest clones hold roughly a quarter. Note on this clonotype: Its matching antigen is unknown.

Study-wide results and limits: Expanded graft clones, several hundred of them, were reportedly the source of alpha-beta T cells about two months after transplant.

Sample: peripheral blood, taken 180 days after TCRalphabeta/CD19-depleted stem cell transplant. The clonotype originates from a male patient between 2 and 10 years old who had a stem cell transplant for chronic granulomatous disease, so the T cells may come from the graft donor. V usage is TRBV13 and J usage is TRBJ2-1; TRBD2 aligns across 9 bases. The CDR3 loop reads CASSLHAGGPYNEQFF. Here the CDR3 DNA reads TGTGCCAGCAGCTTACACGCGGGGGGGCCCTACAATGAGCAGTTCTTC.